The present T cell receptor (beta chain) was sequenced within a study of spatial heterogeneity in lung cancer (dated by TCRdb to the late 2010s). Regarding the research as a whole: More beta-chain than alpha-chain transcripts were consistently detected, likely reflecting higher beta-chain transcript abundance. In the raw uncorrected reads, each unique combination of TCR and UMI appeared on average more than ten times. In non-small cell lung cancer, the study quantitatively compared TCR alpha and beta repertoires across several tumor regions, matched nontumor lung, and blood. Nonsynonymous mutation counts, determined by whole-exome sequencing of tumor tissue, were related to TCR repertoire features. At surgery, both alpha and beta chains were TCR-sequenced in some 220 tumor regions, approximately 64 matched nontumor lung samples and over 50 PBMC samples.

Taken with the paper, the label for time point translates to: sample taken at primary tumor resection. TCR sequencing used whole RNA extracted from tumor and nontumor lung tissue, or from cryopreserved PBMC samples, without cell sorting. The donors were some 72 patients from the lung TRACERx cohort who had early-stage, untreated non-small cell lung cancer. Only patients for whom sufficient RNA was available from at least two tumor regions were selected for TCR sequencing. Here is what the overall study found, with its caveats: Confirming at a functional level the hypothesis that regional TCRs recognize regional mutations was considered to require additional single-cell paired TCR alpha and beta sequencing. Ubiquitous expanded tumor TCRs showed up in blood more often at tumor resection than at routine follow-up.

This clonotype was detected once. Its recognized antigen is unknown. No much larger clonotype is one base removed from it; base qualities were not supplied. One read represents weak support. Libraries were prepared through 5' RACE. Sequencing was performed on a NextSeq 500. The TCR library protocol attached a unique molecular identifier to each TCR cDNA molecule to allow correction of PCR and sequencing errors. As for how the authors treated the data: TCR identification, UMI-based error correction and CDR3 extraction were all carried out with Decombinator tools. Expanded TCRs were defined as those above a frequency of 2 per 1,000, corresponding to the top 1% of the tumor frequency distribution. Each repertoire was subsampled 100 times to 5,000 TCRs, after which Renyi diversity was computed with the R vegan package. CDR3 similarity networks were constructed using string-kernel similarity of amino acid triplets, with links drawn between CDR3s whose pairwise similarity was above 0.82. The public reads were reanalyzed by TCRdb: fastp trimming at Q25, MiXCR alignment, in-frame beta chains only. A single entry per CDR3 protein holds the most common genes and DNA from its merged rows. TCRdb, not the original authors, processed these V and J calls. The sample profile shows about 95,000 distinct CDR3 sequences; roughly 8.7% of them were found once. Jointly, the top ten make up less than 9% of the sample.

The sequenced sample was PBMCs, obtained at surgery. This clonotype originated in a male donor with early-stage non-small cell lung cancer.

The DNA sequence follows: TGTGCCAGCACTCAACCGGGACAGCCGGAGGCTTTCTTT. The encoded protein is CASTQPGQPEAFF. The chain was built from TRBV6-1 and TRBJ1-1; the central 7 bases match TRBD1. V is trimmed back by 7 bases and J by 11 bases, and the junction contains 13 bases that no gene match accounts for. The CDR3 sequence holds 13 residues, the cysteine and phenylalanine included. Just the 39-base CDR3 DNA is kept, in frame starting at base 1. As encoded in the germline V gene, CDR1 is MNHNS while CDR2 is SASEGT.